The clone carrying this T cell receptor (beta chain) was counted between two and nine times. This entry is derived from a study of T cell changes during pregnancy in multiple sclerosis. Produced via immunoSEQ multiplex PCR; TCRdb's table is partial and in-frame only. The table shows approximately 60,000 clones, with 85% to 90% occurring only once. The CDR3 runs to 11 residues. Germline CDR1 SNHLY, CDR2 FYNNEI. V lost 0 bases, J lost 11 bases, and 7 bases lay in between. The sequenced sample was peripheral blood from another person, used as feeder cells. This chain uses TRBV2 with TRBJ1-2; D is unclear. This TCR was recovered from a human donor whose cells served as feeder cells for cultures in a pregnancy study. As DNA, the CDR3 is TGTGCCAGCAGTGAAGCGCTTTGGTACACCTTC. Translation gives CASSEALWYTF.